Below, 27 T cell receptor beta chains from the same sample are listed, as sequenced in a study of T cell responses to AZD1222 COVID-19 vaccine. Some clones are missing from TCRdb's copy, which holds only in-frame ones; the method was immunoSEQ multiplex PCR. Seen here are about 170,000 clones, less than 95% observed once, and the top ten hold around 2.9%. This material consisted of peripheral blood, taken on day 0 of AZD1222 vaccination. Receptors originate from an adult in good health.

The gene calls are TRBV7-8 and TRBJ1-1; D call uncertain. V was trimmed by 1 base and J by 7 bases, leaving 4 bases between them. The length of the CDR3 is 11 residues. From germline, CDR1 is SGHVS and CDR2 FQNEAQ. In nucleotides, the CDR3 is TGTGCCAGCAGCTTAGGGGGTGAAGCTTTCTTT. This encodes CASSLGGEAFF.

This rearrangement joins TRBV5-1 to TRBJ2-7; 13 positions agree with TRBD2. The CDR3 totals 14 residues. Trimming took 6 bases from V and 6 from J; bases not matched to a gene: 6. Germline CDR1 is SGHRS and CDR2 is YFSETQ. CDR3 loop: CASIRTSGGGEQYF. In nucleotides, the CDR3 is TGCGCCAGCATCCGGACTAGCGGGGGAGGCGAGCAGTACTTC. Filled out from reference TRBV5-1 and TRBJ2-7, the complete variable domain reads KAGVTQTPRYLIKTRGQQVTLSCSPISGHRSVSWYQQTPGQGLQFLFEYFSETQRNKGNFPGRFSGRQFSNSRSEMNVSTLELGDSALYLCASIRTSGGGEQYFGPGTRLTVT.

This chain links TRBV18 with TRBJ2-7; maybe TRBD1 (6 bases). The CDR3 runs to 14 residues. Looked up from germline, CDR1 is KGHSH and CDR2 is LQKENI. V dropped 2 bases and J dropped 2 bases, with 10 bases sitting between them. CDR3 bases: TGTGCCAGCTCACCAGGGACATCTCCCTACGAGCAGTACTTC. It is translated as CASSPGTSPYEQYF.

The J gene is TRBJ2-2, the V gene TRBV5-1; TRBD2 aligns across 9 bases. The CDR3 runs 16 residues. Germline CDR1 is SGHRS and CDR2 is YFSETQ. The V and J ends lost 0 bases and 3 bases, in that order; junction bases with no gene match: 3. The CDR3 DNA follows: TGCGCCAGCAGCTTGGGGACTAGCGAACACACCGGGGAGCTGTTTTTT. Its translation: CASSLGTSEHTGELFF.

This chain uses TRBV4-3 with TRBJ1-1; D uncertain. Trimming left V 1 base short and J 7 bases short, with 16 bases between. CDR3 length: 15 residues. Germline assignment: CDR1 LGHNA and CDR2 YSLEER. The CDR3 nucleotides are TGCGCCAGCAGCCAAGCCCATAACCTTGGTGATGAAGCTTTCTTT. Translated: CASSQAHNLGDEAFF.

This clone was seen only a few times. CDR3 DNA sequence: TGCAGCGGTGCCGAGGAGCTGACAGGCCCACTACTCACCTATAGCAATCAGCCCCAGCATTTT. Protein sequence: CSGAEELTGPLLTYSNQPQHF. The chain carries TRBV29-1 and TRBJ1-5, with D maybe TRBD1 (6 bases). Trimming cost V 7 bases and J 0 bases, with 34 bases left between them. CDR1 and CDR2 from the germline V gene are SQVTM and ANQGSEA. This CDR3 contains 21 residues.

A single count supports this clone. CDR3 sequence reads: CASRAGPYGTQYF. CDR3 sequence (DNA): TGTGCCAGTCGTGCGGGGCCCTATGGGACCCAGTACTTC. This chain uses TRBV19 with TRBJ2-5; tentatively, D is TRBD2 (6 bases). V dropped 8 bases and J dropped 7 bases, with 17 bases sitting between them. The CDR3 consists of 13 residues. Germline CDR1 and CDR2: LNHDA and SQIVND (reference sequence).

The V call is TRBV6-5, the J call TRBJ1-2; 8 nucleotides agree with TRBD1. The CDR3 length is 15 residues. Germline CDR1 reads MNHEY; CDR2 reads SVGAGI. V lost 0 bases and J lost 5; bases outside the gene matches: 5. CDR3: CASSYSFRTGYGYTF. The DNA of the CDR3 is TGTGCCAGCAGTTACTCATTTCGGACAGGGTATGGCTACACCTTC.

V usage is TRBV5-4 and J usage is TRBJ2-4; unclear D gene. The CDR3 has 15 residues. Between the trimmed V and J ends, which lost 5 bases and 2 bases, there was a span of 14 bases. Germline assignment: CDR1 SGHNT and CDR2 YYREEE (reference sequence). CDR3 residues: CASRDGLGTKNIQYF. DNA for the CDR3: TGTGCCAGCAGAGATGGTCTAGGGACCAAAAACATTCAGTACTTC.

Regarding this clone: Other DNA sequences in the sample encode the same CDR3. The CDR3 DNA is TGTGCCAGCAGCCCAGACAGCTTCAATCAGCCCCAGCATTTT. Translation: CASSPDSFNQPQHF. The rearrangement joins TRBV7-2 to TRBJ1-5; perhaps TRBD1 as D (5 bases). CDR3 length: 14 amino acids. V was shortened by 5 bases and J by 3 bases, with 11 bases between the two germline ends. Germline V gene data show CDR1 as SGHTA and CDR2 as FQGNSA.

The sample holds one count of this clone. The rearrangement joins TRBV4-2 to TRBJ2-5; a weak D match, TRBD2 (5 bases). Germline CDR1 reads LGHNA; CDR2 reads YNFKEQ. V was shortened by 4 bases and J by 5 bases, with 17 bases between the two germline ends. The CDR3 contains 15 residues. The CDR3 bases are TGTGCCAGCAGCCCAACCGAGCGAGGGCGGGAGACCCAGTACTTC. This encodes CASSPTERGRETQYF.

The chain employs TRBV6-1 and TRBJ1-2; D not certain. This CDR3 is 13 amino acids long. Germline loops: CDR1 MNHNS, CDR2 SASEGT. The V end was cut by 0 bases, the J end by 4 bases, with 6 bases between. The CDR3 DNA follows: TGTGCCAGCAGTGAAGCTTTCCCCTATGGCTACACCTTC. Residues: CASSEAFPYGYTF.

This rearrangement joins TRBV6-1 to TRBJ2-3; the D gene could be TRBD1 or TRBD2 (6 bases each). The CDR3 loop spans 16 amino acids. CDR1 MNHNS and CDR2 SASEGT come from the germline V gene. V lost 1 base and J lost 2, with 13 bases in between. CDR3: CASSEGAGQATDTQYF. The CDR3 nucleotides read TGTGCCAGCAGTGAAGGGGCGGGACAAGCCACAGATACGCAGTATTTT.

The V and J genes are TRBV6-1 and TRBJ2-5; D not certain. Deletions cut 1 base from V and 5 bases from J, with 2 bases between. CDR3 length: 11 residues. Germline V gene lookup returns CDR1 MNHNS and CDR2 SASEGT. CDR3 region: CASSEDETQYF. The CDR3 DNA follows: TGTGCCAGCAGTGAAGATGAGACCCAGTACTTC.

This clone has just one count. The chain employs TRBV12-3 or TRBV12-4 and TRBJ1-1; no firm D call. The V and J ends lost 3 bases and 1 base respectively, with 6 bases between them. The CDR3 contains 13 residues. The DNA of the CDR3 is TGTGCCAGCAGTTTGTCTCCGAACACTGAAGCTTTCTTT. This codes for CASSLSPNTEAFF.

V is TRBV10-1 and J is TRBJ1-6; 7 nucleotides agree with TRBD1. J gave up 7 bases and V 6 bases, and 9 bases lay outside the gene matches. Germline lookup yields CDR1 WNHNN and CDR2 SYGVQD (reference sequence). The CDR3 is 15 residues long. CDR3 region: CASRTGSSVNSPLHF. Here the CDR3 DNA reads TGCGCCAGCAGGACAGGGTCGTCTGTGAATTCACCCCTCCACTTT.

V usage is TRBV5-6 and J usage is TRBJ1-6; D ambiguous. Germline lookup yields CDR1 SGHDT and CDR2 YYEEEE. V lost 2 bases, J lost 7 bases, and 10 bases lay in between. There are 14 residues in the CDR3. The CDR3 loop is CASSFLDGNSPLHF. In DNA form, the CDR3 reads TGTGCCAGCAGCTTTTTAGACGGGAATTCACCCCTCCACTTT.

The rearrangement uses TRBV9 and TRBJ1-2; D gene unclear. V gave up 3 bases and J gave up 4 bases, with 13 bases separating them. This CDR3 spans 14 amino acids. Germline V gene sequence: CDR1 SGDLS, CDR2 YYNGEE. The CDR3 nucleotides are TGTGCCAGCAGCGGGCTCGGGGTAACCTATGGCTACACCTTC. This sequence encodes CASSGLGVTYGYTF.

This chain joins TRBV5-1 and TRBJ1-1, with a possible D match to TRBD1 (6 bases). The CDR3 contains 13 residues. Trimming shortened V by 4 bases and J by 4 bases, and 11 bases separated the two germline ends. Germline loops: CDR1 SGHRS, CDR2 YFSETQ. The CDR3 DNA is TGCGCCAGCAGCGCGACAGGAGGCACTGAAGCTTTCTTT. It is translated as CASSATGGTEAFF.

The chain joins TRBV30 to TRBJ1-1; D ambiguous. The germline gives CDR1 GTSNPN, CDR2 SVGIG (reference sequence). The CDR3 sequence is 14 residues long. Trimming stripped 5 bases from V and 4 bases from J, with 17 bases between. CDR3 residues: CAWGRTAGGTEAFF. Here the CDR3 DNA reads TGTGCCTGGGGGCGGACGGCTGGAGGCACTGAAGCTTTCTTT. Drawing the rest from reference TRBV30 and TRBJ1-1, the complete variable domain is SQTIHQWPATLVQPVGSPLSLECTVEGTSNPNLYWYRQAAGRGLQLLFYSVGIGQISSEVPQNLSASRPQDRQFILSSKKLLLSDSGFYLCAWGRTAGGTEAFFGQGTRLTVV.

The rearrangement links TRBV6-5 to TRBJ1-1, with a weak D call TRBD1 (5 bases). Trimming left V 6 bases short and J 7 bases short, with 15 bases between. Per germline, CDR1 MNHEY and CDR2 SVGAGI. CDR3 length equals 13 residues. DNA of the CDR3: TGTGCCAGCAGCCGAGGGACCGCCTATGAAGCTTTCTTT. Its protein is CASSRGTAYEAFF.

The chain combines TRBV27 with TRBJ1-6; tentative D call: TRBD1 (5 bases). The CDR3 has 15 amino acids. Per the germline V gene, CDR1 is MNHEY and CDR2 is SMNVEV (reference sequence). Trimming shortened V by 5 bases and J by 5 bases, and 13 bases separated the two germline ends. The CDR3 is CASSHRTGDNSPLHF. CDR3 in DNA: TGTGCCAGCAGTCACCGGACGGGGGATAATTCACCCCTCCACTTT.

This rearrangement joins TRBV7-2 to TRBJ1-1, with D perhaps matching TRBD1 (5 bases). V was shortened by 2 bases and J by 6 bases, with 13 bases between the two germline ends. In germline, CDR1 is SGHTA, CDR2 FQGNSA. CDR3 length: 14 residues. CDR3 in DNA: TGTGCCAGCAGCTTATTAGGCAGGGAACCTGAAGCTTTCTTT. Its translation is CASSLLGREPEAFF.

This chain uses TRBV9 with TRBJ1-3; D perhaps matches TRBD1 (6 bases). V lost 3 bases to trimming and J lost 0 bases, with 10 bases between them. The CDR3 is 15 residues long. From germline, CDR1 is SGDLS and CDR2 YYNGEE. The CDR3 protein is CASSADRSSGNTIYF. The CDR3 nucleotides are TGTGCCAGCAGCGCCGACAGGAGCTCTGGAAACACCATATATTTT. The full variable domain, its missing parts supplied by reference TRBV9 and TRBJ1-3, is DSGVTQTPKHLITATGQRVTLRCSPRSGDLSVYWYQQSLDQGLQFLIQYYNGEERAKGNILERFSAQQFPDLHSELNLSSLELGDSALYFCASSADRSSGNTIYFGEGSWLTVV.

Only one count was recorded for this clone. The genes are TRBV4-1 and TRBJ2-3; D call uncertain. This CDR3 is 14 amino acids long. Trimming took off 0 bases at V and 11 bases at J, with 15 bases between the two ends. Germline lookup yields CDR1 MGHRA and CDR2 YSYEKL. CDR3 loop: CASSQDVLLDLQYF. The DNA for the CDR3 is TGCGCCAGCAGCCAAGATGTTTTGCTAGATTTGCAGTATTTT.

The CDR3 sequence: CASSGSGGNTGELFF. CDR3 bases: TGTGCCAGCAGCGGTAGCGGGGGGAACACCGGGGAGCTGTTTTTT. The V and J genes are TRBV9 and TRBJ2-2; 9 positions agree with TRBD2. CDR1 is SGDLS and CDR2 is YYNGEE in the germline V gene. The V and J ends lost 3 bases and 1 base, in that order; junction bases with no gene match: 1. The CDR3 spans 15 residues.

The gene calls are TRBV5-1 and TRBJ1-6, with TRBD1 matching over 9 bases. In germline, CDR1 is SGHRS, CDR2 YFSETQ. V lost 3 bases, J lost 7 bases, and 8 bases stayed unmatched. This CDR3 spans 16 amino acids. CDR3: CASSSGIGTGNSPLHF. CDR3 in DNA: TGCGCCAGCAGCTCAGGTATCGGGACAGGGAATTCACCCCTCCACTTT.